This TCR beta chain was captured in a study of T cells in Graves' hyperthyroidism and ophthalmopathy. Amplified TCR beta CDR3 regions came from RNA transcripts. When the TCR CDR3 underwent first-round RT-PCR, the HTBI primer set was used. TCRdb itself ran the multiplex PCR reads through MiXCR, one entry per CDR3 protein. The table records over 650,000 distinct CDR3 sequences, roughly 46% of them present only once. The CDR3 contains 15 residues. Deletions cut 7 bases from V and 9 bases from J, with 21 bases between. Germline assignment: CDR1 ENHRY and CDR2 SYGVKD. For the diagnoses, clinical symptoms, serum thyroxine and TRAb, thyroid ultrasound and orbital computed tomography were used.

The V and J genes are TRBV10-3 and TRBJ2-2; a weak D match, TRBD2 (6 bases). The source is an adult man with Graves' disease, either hyperthyroidism or ophthalmopathy (not recorded which). Sequences were obtained from peripheral blood or thyroid tissue (not recorded which). The DNA for the CDR3 is TGTGCCATCATGGAGGGGTCTGGGACGGCCCGGGAGCTGTTTTTT. Translated: CAIMEGSGTARELFF.